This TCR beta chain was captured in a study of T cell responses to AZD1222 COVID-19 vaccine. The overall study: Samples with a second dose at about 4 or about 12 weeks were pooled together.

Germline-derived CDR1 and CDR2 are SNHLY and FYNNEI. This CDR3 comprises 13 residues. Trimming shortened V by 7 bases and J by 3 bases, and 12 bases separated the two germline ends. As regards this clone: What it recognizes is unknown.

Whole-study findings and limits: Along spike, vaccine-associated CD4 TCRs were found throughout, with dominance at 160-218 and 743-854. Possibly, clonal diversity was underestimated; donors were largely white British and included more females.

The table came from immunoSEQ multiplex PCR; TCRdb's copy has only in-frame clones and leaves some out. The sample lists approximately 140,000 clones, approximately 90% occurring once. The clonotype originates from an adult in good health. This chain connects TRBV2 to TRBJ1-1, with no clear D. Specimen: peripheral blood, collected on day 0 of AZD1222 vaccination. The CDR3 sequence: CASNPIGYTEAFF. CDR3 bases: TGTGCCAGCAATCCCATTGGCTACACTGAAGCTTTCTTT.